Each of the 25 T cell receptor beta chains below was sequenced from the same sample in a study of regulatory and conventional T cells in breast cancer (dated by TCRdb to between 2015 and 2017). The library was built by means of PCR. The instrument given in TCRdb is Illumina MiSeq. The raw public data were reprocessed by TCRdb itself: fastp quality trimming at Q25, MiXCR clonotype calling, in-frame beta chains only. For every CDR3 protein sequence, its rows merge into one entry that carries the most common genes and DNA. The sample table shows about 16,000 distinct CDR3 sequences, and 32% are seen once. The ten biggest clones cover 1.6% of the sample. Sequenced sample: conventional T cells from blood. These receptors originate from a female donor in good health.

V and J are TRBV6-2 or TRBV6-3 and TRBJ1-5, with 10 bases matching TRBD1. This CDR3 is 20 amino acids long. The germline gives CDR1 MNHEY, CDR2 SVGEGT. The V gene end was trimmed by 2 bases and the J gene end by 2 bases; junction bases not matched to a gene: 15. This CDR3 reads CASSYGRRGQGIYGNQPQHF. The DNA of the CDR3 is TGTGCCAGCAGTTACGGCAGACGGGGACAGGGGATTTATGGCAATCAGCCCCAGCATTTT.

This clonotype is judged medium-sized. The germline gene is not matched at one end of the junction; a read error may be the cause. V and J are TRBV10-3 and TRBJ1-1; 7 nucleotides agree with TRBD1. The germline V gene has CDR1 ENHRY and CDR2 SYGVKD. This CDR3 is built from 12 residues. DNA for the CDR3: TGTGCAATCAGCTCACAGGGGTTTGAAGCTTTCTTT. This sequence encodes CAISSQGFEAFF.

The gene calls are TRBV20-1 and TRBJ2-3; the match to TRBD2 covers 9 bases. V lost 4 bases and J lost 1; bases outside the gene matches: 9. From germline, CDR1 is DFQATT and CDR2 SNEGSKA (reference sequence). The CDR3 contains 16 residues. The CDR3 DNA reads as TGCAGTGCTATCCATCCCCGCGGGGGGGGCACAGATACGCAGTATTTT. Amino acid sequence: CSAIHPRGGGTDTQYF.

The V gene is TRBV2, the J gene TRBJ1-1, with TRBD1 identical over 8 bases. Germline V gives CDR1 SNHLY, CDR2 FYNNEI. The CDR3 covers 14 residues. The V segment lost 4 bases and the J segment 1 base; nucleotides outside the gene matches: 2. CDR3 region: CASSAQGGNTEAFF. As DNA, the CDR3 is TGTGCCAGCAGTGCACAGGGGGGGAACACTGAAGCTTTCTTT.

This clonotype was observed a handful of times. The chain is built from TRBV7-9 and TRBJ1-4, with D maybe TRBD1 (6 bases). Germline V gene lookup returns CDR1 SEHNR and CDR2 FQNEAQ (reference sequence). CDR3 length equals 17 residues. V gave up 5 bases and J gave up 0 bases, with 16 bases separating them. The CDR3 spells CASSRNRVGATNEKLFF. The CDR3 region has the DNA TGTGCCAGCAGCCGGAACAGGGTTGGTGCAACTAATGAAAAACTGTTTTTT.

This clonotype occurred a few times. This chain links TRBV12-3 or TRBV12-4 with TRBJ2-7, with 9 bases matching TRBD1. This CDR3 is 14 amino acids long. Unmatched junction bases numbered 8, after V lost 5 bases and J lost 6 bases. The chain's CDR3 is CASSPGQGVAEQYF. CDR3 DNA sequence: TGTGCCAGCAGTCCGGGACAGGGTGTAGCCGAGCAGTACTTC.

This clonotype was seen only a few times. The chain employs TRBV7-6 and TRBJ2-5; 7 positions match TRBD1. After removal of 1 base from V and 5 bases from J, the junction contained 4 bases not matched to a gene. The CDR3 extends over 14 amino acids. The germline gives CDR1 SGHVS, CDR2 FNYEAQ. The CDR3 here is CASSLDRGYETQYF. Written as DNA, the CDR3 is TGTGCCAGCAGCTTAGACAGGGGTTACGAGACCCAGTACTTC.

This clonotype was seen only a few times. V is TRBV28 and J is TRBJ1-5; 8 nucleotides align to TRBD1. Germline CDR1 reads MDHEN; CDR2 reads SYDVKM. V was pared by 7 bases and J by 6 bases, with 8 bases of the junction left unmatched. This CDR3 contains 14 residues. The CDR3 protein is CASKGQVGSQPQHF. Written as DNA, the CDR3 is TGTGCCAGCAAGGGACAGGTTGGAAGTCAGCCCCAGCATTTT.

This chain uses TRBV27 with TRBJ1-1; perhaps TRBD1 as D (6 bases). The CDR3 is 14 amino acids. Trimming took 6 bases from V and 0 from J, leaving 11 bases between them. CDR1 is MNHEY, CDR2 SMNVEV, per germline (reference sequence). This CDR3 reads CASSLTGMNTEAFF. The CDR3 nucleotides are TGTGCCAGCAGCCTTACAGGGATGAACACTGAAGCTTTCTTT.

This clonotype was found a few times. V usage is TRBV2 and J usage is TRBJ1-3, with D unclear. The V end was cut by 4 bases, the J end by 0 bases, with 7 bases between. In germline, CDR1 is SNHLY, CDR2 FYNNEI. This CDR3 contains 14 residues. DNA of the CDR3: TGTGCCAGCAGTGTTACAGACTCTGGAAACACCATATATTTT. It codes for CASSVTDSGNTIYF.

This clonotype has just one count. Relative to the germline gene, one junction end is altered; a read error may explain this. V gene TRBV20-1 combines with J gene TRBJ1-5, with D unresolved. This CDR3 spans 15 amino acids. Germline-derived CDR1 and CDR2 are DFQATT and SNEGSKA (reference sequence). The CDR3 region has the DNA TGCGGTGCTAGAGCCTCTGGGAGTGCCGATCAGCCCCAGCATTTT. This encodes CGARASGSADQPQHF.

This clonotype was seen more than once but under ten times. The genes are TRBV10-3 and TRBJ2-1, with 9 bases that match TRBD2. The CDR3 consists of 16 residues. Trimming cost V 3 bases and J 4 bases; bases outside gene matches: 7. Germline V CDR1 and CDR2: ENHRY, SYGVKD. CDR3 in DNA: TGTGCCATCAGTGAAGCCAGCGGGGGGCTATACAATGAGCAGTTCTTC. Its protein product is CAISEASGGLYNEQFF.

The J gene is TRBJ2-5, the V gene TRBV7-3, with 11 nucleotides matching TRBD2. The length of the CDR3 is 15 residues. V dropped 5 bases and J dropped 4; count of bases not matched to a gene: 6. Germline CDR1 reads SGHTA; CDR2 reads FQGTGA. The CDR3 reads CASSVAGGPSETQYF. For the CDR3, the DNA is TGTGCCAGCAGCGTAGCGGGAGGGCCGTCAGAGACCCAGTACTTC. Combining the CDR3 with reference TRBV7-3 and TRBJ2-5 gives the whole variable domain GAGVSQTPSNKVTEKGKYVELRCDPISGHTALYWYRQSLGQGPEFLIYFQGTGAADDSGLPNDRFFAVRPEGSVSTLKIQRTERGDSAVYLCASSVAGGPSETQYFGPGTRLLVL.

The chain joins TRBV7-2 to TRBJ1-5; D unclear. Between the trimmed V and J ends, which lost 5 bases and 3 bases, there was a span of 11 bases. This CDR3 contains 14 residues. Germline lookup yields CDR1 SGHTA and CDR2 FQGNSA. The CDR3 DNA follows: TGTGCCAGCAGCCCCGCCCATTCCAATCAGCCCCAGCATTTT. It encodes CASSPAHSNQPQHF.

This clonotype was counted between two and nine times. CDR3 residues: CASSPTGRDYGYTF. The CDR3, as DNA: TGTGCCAGCTCACCGACAGGGAGGGACTATGGCTACACCTTC. The chain uses TRBV18 and TRBJ1-2; 7 positions agree with TRBD1. CDR3 size: 14 residues. The J segment lost 3 bases and the V segment lost 3 bases, leaving 4 bases of the junction unmatched. Germline V gene lookup returns CDR1 KGHSH and CDR2 LQKENI. The full variable domain, its missing parts supplied by reference TRBV18 and TRBJ1-2, is NAGVMQNPRHLVRRRGQEARLRCSPMKGHSHVYWYRQLPEEGLKFMVYLQKENIIDESGMPKERFSAEFPKEGPSILRIQQVVRGDSAAYFCASSPTGRDYGYTFGSGTRLTVV.

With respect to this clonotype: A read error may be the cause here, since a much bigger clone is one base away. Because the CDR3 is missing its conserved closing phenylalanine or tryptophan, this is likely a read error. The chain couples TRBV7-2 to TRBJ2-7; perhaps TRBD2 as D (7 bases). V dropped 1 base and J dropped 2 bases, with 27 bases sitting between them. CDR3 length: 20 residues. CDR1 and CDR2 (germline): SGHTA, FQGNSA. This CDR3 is CASSLGGGAIGRVITYEQYL. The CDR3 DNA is TGTGCCAGCAGCTTAGGGGGGGGCGCCATCGGCAGGGTGATAACCTACGAGCAGTACCTC.

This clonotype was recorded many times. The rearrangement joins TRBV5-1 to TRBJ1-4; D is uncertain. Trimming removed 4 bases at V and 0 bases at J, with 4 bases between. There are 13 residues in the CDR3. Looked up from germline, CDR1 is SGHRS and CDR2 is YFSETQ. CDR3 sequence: CASSIATNEKLFF. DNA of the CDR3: TGCGCCAGCAGCATCGCAACTAATGAAAAACTGTTTTTT.

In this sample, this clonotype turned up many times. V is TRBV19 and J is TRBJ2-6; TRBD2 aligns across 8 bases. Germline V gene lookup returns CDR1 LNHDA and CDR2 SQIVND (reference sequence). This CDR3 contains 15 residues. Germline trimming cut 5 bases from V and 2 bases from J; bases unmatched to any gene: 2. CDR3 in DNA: TGTGCCAGTAGTTCGGGAGGGACTGGGGCCAACGTCCTGACTTTC. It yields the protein CASSSGGTGANVLTF.

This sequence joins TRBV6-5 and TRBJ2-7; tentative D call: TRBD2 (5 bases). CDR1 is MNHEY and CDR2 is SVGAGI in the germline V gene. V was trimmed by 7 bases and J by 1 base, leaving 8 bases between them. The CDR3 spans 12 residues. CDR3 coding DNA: TGTGCCAGCAAGGGAGTTTCCTACGAGCAGTACTTC. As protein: CASKGVSYEQYF.

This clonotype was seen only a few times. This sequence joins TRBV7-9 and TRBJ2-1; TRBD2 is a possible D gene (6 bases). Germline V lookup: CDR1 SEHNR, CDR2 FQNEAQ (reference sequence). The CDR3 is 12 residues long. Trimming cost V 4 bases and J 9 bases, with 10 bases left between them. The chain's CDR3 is CASSYEAGEQFF. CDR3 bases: TGTGCCAGCAGCTACGAAGCGGGTGAGCAGTTCTTC.

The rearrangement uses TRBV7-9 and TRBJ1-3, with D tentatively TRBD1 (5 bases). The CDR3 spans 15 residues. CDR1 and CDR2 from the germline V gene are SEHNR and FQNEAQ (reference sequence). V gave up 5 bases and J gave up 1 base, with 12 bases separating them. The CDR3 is CASSQTQVSGNTIYF. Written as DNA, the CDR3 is TGTGCCAGCAGCCAGACACAGGTTTCTGGAAACACCATATATTTT.

The CDR3 DNA reads as TGTGCCAGCAGGCCACCGGGACTAGCGGGGGGACAGTTCTTC. Translation gives CASRPPGLAGGQFF. The V and J genes are TRBV12-3 or TRBV12-4 and TRBJ2-1; 15 nucleotides match TRBD2. The length of the CDR3 is 14 residues. V lost 6 bases to trimming and J lost 13 bases; unmatched junction nucleotides: 7.

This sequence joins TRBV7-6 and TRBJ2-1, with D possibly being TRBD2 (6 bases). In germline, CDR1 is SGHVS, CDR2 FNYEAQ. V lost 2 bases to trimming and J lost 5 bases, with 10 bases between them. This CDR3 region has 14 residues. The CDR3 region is CASSLRGGNNEQFF. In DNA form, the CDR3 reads TGTGCCAGCAGCTTACGGGGCGGGAACAATGAGCAGTTCTTC.

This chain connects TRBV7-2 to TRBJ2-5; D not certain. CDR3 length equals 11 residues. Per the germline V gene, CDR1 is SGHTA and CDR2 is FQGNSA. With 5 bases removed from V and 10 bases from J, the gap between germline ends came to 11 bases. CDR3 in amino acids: CASSPGLDQYF. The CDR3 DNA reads TGTGCCAGCAGCCCAGGCTTGGACCAGTACTTC.

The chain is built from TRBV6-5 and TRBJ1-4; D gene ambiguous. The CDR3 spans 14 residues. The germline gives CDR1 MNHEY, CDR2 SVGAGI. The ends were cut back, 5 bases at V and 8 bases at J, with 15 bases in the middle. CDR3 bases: TGTGCCAGCAGTCCGTTCCGGCCCCGGGAAAAACTGTTTTTT. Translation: CASSPFRPREKLFF.